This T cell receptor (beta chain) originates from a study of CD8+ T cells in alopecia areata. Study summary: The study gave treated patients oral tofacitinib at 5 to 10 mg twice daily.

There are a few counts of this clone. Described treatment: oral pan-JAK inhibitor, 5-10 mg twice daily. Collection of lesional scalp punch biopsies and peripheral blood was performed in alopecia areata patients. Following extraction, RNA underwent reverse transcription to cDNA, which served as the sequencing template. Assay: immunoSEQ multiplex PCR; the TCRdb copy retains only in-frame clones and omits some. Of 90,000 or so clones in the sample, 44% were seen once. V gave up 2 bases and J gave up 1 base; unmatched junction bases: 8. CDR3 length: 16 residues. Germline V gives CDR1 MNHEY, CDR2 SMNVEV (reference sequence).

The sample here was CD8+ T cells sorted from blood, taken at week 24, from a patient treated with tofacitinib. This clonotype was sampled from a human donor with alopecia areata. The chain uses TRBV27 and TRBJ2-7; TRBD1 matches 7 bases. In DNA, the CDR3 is TGTGCCAGCAGTTTAAGAGGGACAGCAGCTTCCTACGAGCAGTACTTC. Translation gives CASSLRGTAASYEQYF.